The 23 T cell receptor beta chains in this list originate from one sample, sequenced in a study of T-cell reconstitution after alpha-beta-depleted transplantation in children. Construction of the TCRbeta library involved unique molecular identifiers. MiXCR, run by TCRdb on the PCR reads, gives a single entry per CDR3 protein. The sample has a few hundred thousand distinct CDR3 sequences; roughly 10% are singletons. Sequencing was performed on PBMCs, taken before TCRalphabeta/CD19-depleted stem cell transplant. These receptors were collected from a child under two years old with acute myeloid leukemia, due to receive a stem cell transplant.

This clonotype was recorded many times. This chain links TRBV20-1 with TRBJ1-1, with 9 bases fitting TRBD1. Trimming cost V 5 bases and J 4 bases; bases outside gene matches: 2. Germline-derived CDR1 and CDR2 are DFQATT and SNEGSKA (reference sequence). The CDR3 contains 12 residues. CDR3 DNA: TGCAGTGCTTCGACAGGGGGCACTGAAGCTTTCTTT. This gives the protein CSASTGGTEAFF.

The chain uses TRBV28 and TRBJ1-2, with D unclear. In germline, CDR1 is MDHEN, CDR2 SYDVKM. Trimming left V 4 bases short and J 12 bases short, with 12 bases between. The CDR3 runs 11 residues. The CDR3 sequence is CASSYRDQDTF. The CDR3 region has the DNA TGTGCCAGCAGTTACCGGGATCAGGACACCTTC.

This clonotype was counted at least ten times. V usage is TRBV28 and J usage is TRBJ2-7, with D uncertain. Germline lookup yields CDR1 MDHEN and CDR2 SYDVKM. Trimming stripped 5 bases from V and 3 bases from J, with 2 bases between. The CDR3 extends over 10 amino acids. The DNA for the CDR3 is TGTGCCAGCAGTCGCTACGAGCAGTACTTC. Its protein is CASSRYEQYF.

In this sample, this clonotype turned up a few times. The chain joins TRBV6-6 to TRBJ2-5, with 8 nucleotides matching TRBD2. Germline lookup yields CDR1 MNHNY and CDR2 SVGAGI (reference sequence). The CDR3 consists of 13 residues. Trimming at V came to 5 bases and at J to 6 bases, leaving 5 bases not matched to a gene. Written as DNA, the CDR3 is TGTGCCAGCAGTCCTCAGCGGGGGAAGACCCAGTACTTC. It codes for CASSPQRGKTQYF.

In its sample, this clonotype was seen many times. This chain connects TRBV11-2 to TRBJ2-5, with D tentatively TRBD2 (6 bases). From germline, CDR1 is SGHAT and CDR2 FQNNGV. The CDR3 length is 13 residues. Trimming pared 5 bases from V and 2 bases from J, leaving 9 bases between. The CDR3 DNA reads TGTGCCAGCAGCCATGGGGGGCAAGAGACCCAGTACTTC. Translated: CASSHGGQETQYF.

This clonotype was seen ten or more times. The gene calls are TRBV12-3 or TRBV12-4 and TRBJ2-1; TRBD2 matches at 14 bases. The trim removed 6 bases at V and 9 bases at J, leaving 4 bases unmatched. This CDR3 is built from 14 residues. The CDR3, as DNA: TGTGCCAGCAGCGCCGGGACTAGCGGGAGTGAGCAGTTCTTC. Amino acid sequence: CASSAGTSGSEQFF.

This clonotype has just a few counts. The chain joins TRBV20-1 to TRBJ2-4, with D possibly being TRBD2 (5 bases). Trimming cost V 3 bases and J 5 bases, with 11 bases left between them. This CDR3 has 13 amino acids. CDR1 and CDR2 (germline): DFQATT, SNEGSKA (reference sequence). CDR3 sequence reads: CSASEGSQNIQYF. CDR3 in DNA: TGCAGTGCTAGTGAGGGAAGTCAAAACATTCAGTACTTC.

This clonotype has at least ten counts. In DNA form, the CDR3 reads TGTGCCAGCAGCGTAGCGATCCCCGGGACAGGTGACACCGGGGAGCTGTTTTTT. Its translation is CASSVAIPGTGDTGELFF. The chain recombines TRBV9 with TRBJ2-2, with 8 bases aligning to TRBD1. The CDR3 length is 18 residues. Germline V gene data show CDR1 as SGDLS and CDR2 as YYNGEE. The ends lost 0 bases at V and 3 bases at J; junction bases unmatched: 10.

This clonotype has ten or more counts. The chain links TRBV5-1 to TRBJ1-1; D is uncertain. Germline loops: CDR1 SGHRS, CDR2 YFSETQ. V lost 0 bases and J 1 base, leaving 10 bases between the germline ends. The CDR3 loop spans 15 amino acids. In DNA form, the CDR3 reads TGCGCCAGCAGCTTGGGGCCGGGTTGGAACACTGAAGCTTTCTTT. Amino acid sequence: CASSLGPGWNTEAFF.

This clonotype has more than one count but fewer than ten. CDR3 protein: CASSRGLPTQYF. The CDR3 DNA follows: TGTGCCAGCAGCCGCGGACTTCCTACGCAGTATTTT. This chain links TRBV3-1 with TRBJ2-3; the D gene is possibly TRBD2 (5 bases). Per germline, CDR1 LGHDT and CDR2 YNNKEL (reference sequence). V was clipped by 4 bases and J by 8 bases, with 10 bases between them. There are 12 residues in the CDR3.

The CDR3 spells CASSEGALRQGAPDEQFF. Written as DNA, the CDR3 is TGTGCCAGCAGTGAGGGGGCACTGAGACAGGGGGCGCCGGATGAGCAGTTCTTC. This chain joins TRBV25-1 and TRBJ2-1; TRBD1 matches 10 bases. Trimming at V came to 3 bases and at J to 8 bases, leaving 16 bases not matched to a gene. Germline V gene sequence: CDR1 MGHDK, CDR2 SYGVNS. This CDR3 has 18 residues. Supplemented by reference TRBV25-1 and TRBJ2-1, the full variable domain reads EADIYQTPRYLVIGTGKKITLECSQTMGHDKMYWYQQDPGMELHLIHYSYGVNSTEKGDLSSESTVSRIRTEHFPLTLESARPSHTSQYLCASSEGALRQGAPDEQFFGPGTRLTVL.

The table lists this clonotype with many counts. The chain uses TRBV19 and TRBJ1-4; TRBD1 might be the D (5 bases). The CDR3 runs 13 residues. The germline V gene encodes CDR1 LNHDA and CDR2 SQIVND (reference sequence). Deletions cut 4 bases from V and 7 bases from J, with 10 bases between. The CDR3 nucleotides read TGTGCCAGTAGTACATATGGGGGTGAAAAACTGTTTTTT. Translating it yields CASSTYGGEKLFF.

This clonotype was detected many times. The genes are TRBV1 and TRBJ2-7. TRBV1 is designated a pseudogene. This CDR3 region has 15 residues. The DNA of the CDR3 is TGCACCAGCAGCCGTGGTCGACCACTTTACTACGAGCAGTACTTC. This gives the protein CTSSRGRPLYYEQYF.

This clonotype showed up just a few times. The chain combines TRBV5-1 with TRBJ1-2, with D hard to call. This CDR3 has 14 amino acids. Germline CDR1 and CDR2: SGHRS and YFSETQ. V gave up 0 bases and J gave up 8 bases, with 14 bases separating them. For the CDR3, the DNA is TGCGCCAGCAGCTTGGCGGCTTCATCTAAGGGCTACACCTTC. It specifies CASSLAASSKGYTF.

This clonotype was seen ten or more times. V gene TRBV12-3 or TRBV12-4 combines with J gene TRBJ2-1; 7 nucleotides align to TRBD2. CDR3 size: 15 residues. Unmatched junction bases numbered 12, after V lost 6 bases and J lost 7 bases. The CDR3 bases are TGTGCCAGCAGCCGGGCGGCGGGAGACGGGAATGAGCAGTTCTTC. Translating gives CASSRAAGDGNEQFF.

This clonotype was counted many times. J is TRBJ2-3 and V is TRBV9; D is perhaps TRBD1 or TRBD2 (5 bases each). There are 11 residues in the CDR3. Germline CDR1 reads SGDLS; CDR2 reads YYNGEE. Trimming removed 3 bases at V and 11 bases at J, with 10 bases between. Here the CDR3 DNA reads TGTGCCAGCAGCGGGGGACCACAGCAGTATTTT. Protein sequence: CASSGGPQQYF. Full variable domain (outside the CDR3, taken from reference TRBV9 and TRBJ2-3): DSGVTQTPKHLITATGQRVTLRCSPRSGDLSVYWYQQSLDQGLQFLIQYYNGEERAKGNILERFSAQQFPDLHSELNLSSLELGDSALYFCASSGGPQQYFGPGTRLTVL.

Turning to this clonotype: A much larger clone differs by one base, so this may be a read error. The CDR3 DNA sequence: TGTGCCAGGAGCGCCTACTACCAAGAGACCCAGTACTTC. Translated: CARSAYYQETQYF. This sequence joins TRBV7-9 and TRBJ2-5; D is uncertain. The CDR3 covers 13 residues. CDR1 SEHNR and CDR2 FQNEAQ come from the germline V gene (reference sequence). V was trimmed by 9 bases and J by 0 bases, leaving 11 bases between them.

Concerning this clonotype itself: Since a much larger clone is just one base distant, this may be a read error. The V gene is TRBV20-1, the J gene TRBJ2-3, with D perhaps matching TRBD1 or TRBD2 (6 bases each). CDR3 size: 13 residues. Germline values: CDR1 DFQATT, CDR2 SNEGSKA (reference sequence). CDR3 nucleotides: TGCAGTGCTAGTCGGCGGGACACAGATACGCAGTCTTTT. It translates to CSASRRDTDTQSF.

This clonotype was seen ten or more times. The J gene is TRBJ2-3, the V gene TRBV10-3, with D perhaps TRBD1 (6 bases). Germline V CDR1 and CDR2: ENHRY, SYGVKD. Trimming removed 3 bases at V and 4 bases at J, with 8 bases between. CDR3 size: 13 residues. CDR3 region: CAISEHRADTQYF. The CDR3 region has the DNA TGTGCCATCAGTGAACACAGGGCAGATACGCAGTATTTT.

This clonotype was counted at least ten times. V usage is TRBV5-1 and J usage is TRBJ2-5; D unresolved. From germline, CDR1 is SGHRS and CDR2 YFSETQ. The V end was cut by 1 base, the J end by 3 bases, with 4 bases between. There are 12 residues in the CDR3. The CDR3: CASSLSEETQYF. The CDR3 coding sequence is TGCGCCAGCAGCTTGTCTGAAGAGACCCAGTACTTC.

This clonotype was recorded many times. The chain recombines TRBV7-9 with TRBJ1-1; D uncertain. The CDR3 loop spans 12 amino acids. V was clipped by 2 bases and J by 1 base, with 2 bases between them. CDR1 SEHNR and CDR2 FQNEAQ come from the germline V gene (reference sequence). CDR3 in DNA: TGTGCCAGCAGCTTATGGAACACTGAAGCTTTCTTT. Protein product: CASSLWNTEAFF.

This clonotype appeared many times. The rearrangement uses TRBV29-1 and TRBJ1-1; D remains unclear. V lost 7 bases to trimming and J lost 3 bases, with 18 bases between them. Germline CDR1 is SQVTM and CDR2 is ANQGSEA. The CDR3 contains 14 residues. The chain's CDR3 is CSATRGWGDTEAFF. Here the CDR3 DNA reads TGCAGCGCCACCCGGGGTTGGGGTGACACTGAAGCTTTCTTT.

V and J are TRBV30 and TRBJ1-2; no reliable D call. V was cut by 2 bases and J by 6 bases, with 10 bases left in between. Germline V CDR1 and CDR2: GTSNPN, SVGIG (reference sequence). The CDR3 is 12 amino acids. The CDR3 loop reads CAWSLTGDGYTF. CDR3 coding DNA: TGTGCCTGGAGTCTGACCGGGGATGGCTACACCTTC.